One sample yielded the 25 T cell receptor beta chains listed below, sequenced in a study of blood T cells in healthy people across ages. For the second PCR, which ran for about 6 to 11 cycles, a sample-barcoded 5' primer and a J-beta primer mix were used. In TCRdb, the 5' RACE reads were re-called with MiXCR into one record per CDR3 protein. The top ten clones hold 20% to 30% of a sample with roughly 730,000 distinct CDR3 sequences, 45% to 70% of them seen once. Sequencing was done on a sample of blood. The receptor source for this set is a man aged 40-49 years in good health.

In this sample, this clonotype turned up a few times. The rearrangement uses TRBV5-1 and TRBJ2-7; 11 nucleotides align to TRBD1. The germline CDR1 and CDR2 sequences are SGHRS and YFSETQ. This CDR3 has 17 amino acids. Trimming took 5 bases from V and 5 from J; bases not matched to a gene: 15. The CDR3 spells CASSLGFTRTGGNEQYF. The CDR3 region has the DNA TGCGCCAGCAGTCTGGGATTCACTCGGACAGGGGGCAACGAGCAGTACTTC.

This chain links TRBV7-2 with TRBJ2-1, with 7 bases matching TRBD2. CDR1 SGHTA and CDR2 FQGNSA come from the germline V gene. Unmatched junction bases numbered 3, after V lost 1 base and J lost 0 bases. This CDR3 contains 16 residues. For the CDR3, the DNA is TGTGCCAGCAGCTTAGGTAGCGGGCCCTCCTACAATGAGCAGTTCTTC. It yields the protein CASSLGSGPSYNEQFF.

This clonotype was seen many times. The V gene is TRBV25-1, the J gene TRBJ1-2; TRBD1 agrees at 8 bases. With 4 bases clipped from V and 4 bases from J, the junction kept 8 bases outside the gene matches. Germline values: CDR1 MGHDK, CDR2 SYGVNS. The CDR3 length is 15 residues. As DNA, the CDR3 is TGTGCCAGCAGTGGGCCTGGGACAGGCAGCTATGGCTACACCTTC. Amino acid sequence: CASSGPGTGSYGYTF.

V and J are TRBV7-3 and TRBJ1-2; the D gene is possibly TRBD1 (5 bases). The CDR3 has 15 amino acids. The V end was cut by 2 bases, the J end by 3 bases, with 13 bases between. Germline loops: CDR1 SGHTA, CDR2 FQGTGA. The CDR3 region has the DNA TGTGCCAGCAGCTTAGGCCCCGGACAAGACTATGGCTACACCTTC. Protein product: CASSLGPGQDYGYTF.

This chain connects TRBV5-8 to TRBJ2-1; 7 bases fit TRBD1. Germline-derived CDR1 and CDR2 are SGHTS and YDEGEE. This CDR3 region has 14 residues. The J segment lost 2 bases and the V segment lost 3 bases, leaving 2 bases of the junction unmatched. CDR3 bases: TGTGCCAGCAGCTACAGGGGCCCCTACAATGAGCAGTTCTTC. Protein: CASSYRGPYNEQFF.

V usage is TRBV7-9 and J usage is TRBJ2-1; TRBD2 matches at 7 bases. The V gene's germline CDR1 is SEHNR and CDR2 FQNEAQ (reference sequence). With 3 bases clipped from V and 7 bases from J, the junction kept 3 bases outside the gene matches. This CDR3 region has 13 residues. DNA for the CDR3: TGTGCCAGCAGCTTCACGGGGGGAAATGAGCAGTTCTTC. Translating it yields CASSFTGGNEQFF.

The gene calls are TRBV7-9 and TRBJ2-5; maybe TRBD2 (5 bases). Germline CDR1 SEHNR, CDR2 FQNEAQ (reference sequence). This CDR3 comprises 14 residues. The CDR3 sequence: CATIRSGYQETQYF. The CDR3 DNA follows: TGTGCTACCATACGATCGGGGTACCAAGAGACCCAGTACTTC.

The chain carries TRBV5-1 and TRBJ2-1; D might be TRBD2 (5 bases). V lost 6 bases to trimming and J lost 2 bases, with 12 bases between them. CDR1 and CDR2 from the germline V gene are SGHRS and YFSETQ. The length of the CDR3 is 14 residues. The CDR3 DNA is TGCGCCAGCACCCAGGCGGGTACCTACAATGAGCAGTTCTTC. Translation: CASTQAGTYNEQFF.

V and J are TRBV29-1 and TRBJ2-5; 8 nucleotides agree with TRBD1. This CDR3 has 14 amino acids. Germline trimming cut 4 bases from V and 5 bases from J; bases unmatched to any gene: 9. CDR1 and CDR2 from the germline V gene are SQVTM and ANQGSEA. In nucleotides, the CDR3 is TGCAGCGTTGCAGAGACAGGGGCGGGGGAGACCCAGTACTTC. It is translated as CSVAETGAGETQYF.

The chain combines TRBV28 with TRBJ2-7; TRBD1 agrees at 9 bases. The CDR3 runs to 14 residues. CDR1 MDHEN and CDR2 SYDVKM come from the germline V gene. J gave up 3 bases and V 3 bases, and 3 bases lay outside the gene matches. This CDR3 reads CASSFGTGIYEQYF. DNA for the CDR3: TGTGCCAGCAGTTTCGGGACAGGGATCTACGAGCAGTACTTC.

The V and J genes are TRBV15 and TRBJ2-3; the match to TRBD2 covers 13 bases. The CDR3 sequence is 19 residues long. J lost 3 bases, V lost 9 bases, and 18 bases had no gene match. CDR1 and CDR2 from the germline V gene are LNHNV and YYDKDF (reference sequence). CDR3 loop: CATNTRTSGRRGSTDTQYF. As DNA, the CDR3 is TGTGCCACAAACACCCGGACTAGCGGGAGACGTGGTTCTACAGATACGCAGTATTTT. The full variable domain, in which reference TRBV15 and TRBJ2-3 provide the parts outside the CDR3, is DAMVIQNPRYQVTQFGKPVTLSCSQTLNHNVMYWYQQKSSQAPKLLFHYYDKDFNNEADTPDNFQSRRPNTSFCFLDIRSPGLGDTAMYLCATNTRTSGRRGSTDTQYFGPGTRLTVL.

The rearrangement joins TRBV20-1 to TRBJ2-1; 7 bases agree with TRBD1. Germline V lookup: CDR1 DFQATT, CDR2 SNEGSKA (reference sequence). The CDR3 spans 13 residues. CDR3 nucleotide sequence: TGCAGCACCCAACCGGGACAGAACAATGAGCAGTTCTTC. This gives the protein CSTQPGQNNEQFF.

Turning to this clonotype: This sequence may be a read error, since a much larger clone differs from it by one base. The J gene is TRBJ1-2, the V gene TRBV7-2, with D tentatively TRBD1 (5 bases). This CDR3 has 12 residues. Trimming took off 5 bases at V and 12 bases at J, with 16 bases between the two ends. In germline, CDR1 is SGHTA, CDR2 FQGNSA. CDR3 protein: CASSPSRRDHTF. In DNA, the CDR3 is TGTGCCAGCAGCCCCTCACGCAGGGACCACACCTTC.

This clonotype was recorded a few times. The CDR3 DNA reads as TGCGCCAGCAGCCCCGCAGGAGGGGGGCCTCAAGAGACCCAGTACTTC. It yields the protein CASSPAGGGPQETQYF. J is TRBJ2-5 and V is TRBV5-1; D is perhaps TRBD1 or TRBD2 (6 bases each). This CDR3 spans 16 amino acids. Trimming shortened V by 4 bases and J by 2 bases, and 18 bases separated the two germline ends. CDR1 SGHRS and CDR2 YFSETQ come from the germline V gene. The full variable domain, in which reference TRBV5-1 and TRBJ2-5 provide the parts outside the CDR3, is KAGVTQTPRYLIKTRGQQVTLSCSPISGHRSVSWYQQTPGQGLQFLFEYFSETQRNKGNFPGRFSGRQFSNSRSEMNVSTLELGDSALYLCASSPAGGGPQETQYFGPGTRLLVL.

V gene TRBV29-1 combines with J gene TRBJ1-1; D gene ambiguous. Germline CDR1 SQVTM, CDR2 ANQGSEA. Trimming took 8 bases from V and 1 from J, leaving 11 bases between them. There are 12 residues in the CDR3. CDR3 sequence: CSNQRSNTEAFF. In nucleotides, the CDR3 is TGCAGCAACCAACGCTCGAACACTGAAGCTTTCTTT.

The chain combines TRBV7-2 with TRBJ2-7; possibly TRBD2 for D (6 bases). Trimming removed 1 base from V and 6 bases from J, with 13 bases in between. The germline V gene encodes CDR1 SGHTA and CDR2 FQGNSA. The CDR3 consists of 14 residues. CDR3 coding DNA: TGTGCCAGCAGCTTAGTTGGGGCGGGGAGCGAGCAGTACTTC. This translates into CASSLVGAGSEQYF.

The chain is built from TRBV9 and TRBJ2-1; D gene ambiguous. V lost 7 bases, J lost 7 bases, and 18 bases lay in between. Germline V gene sequence: CDR1 SGDLS, CDR2 YYNGEE. This CDR3 is 14 amino acids long. DNA of the CDR3: TGTGCCAGCGGCGACTCACCTCCTAGGAATGAGCAGTTCTTC. It yields the protein CASGDSPPRNEQFF.

This chain joins TRBV10-3 and TRBJ2-3; 9 nucleotides match TRBD1. CDR3 length: 14 amino acids. Germline V gives CDR1 ENHRY, CDR2 SYGVKD. V lost 7 bases, J lost 9 bases, and 11 bases stayed unmatched. The CDR3 DNA reads as TGTGCCATCAACCGGGACAGGGAACGAGAGACGCAGTATTTT. The encoded protein is CAINRDRERETQYF.

The chain couples TRBV29-1 to TRBJ2-3; D is uncertain. The CDR3 extends over 17 amino acids. In germline, CDR1 is SQVTM, CDR2 ANQGSEA. V gave up 2 bases and J gave up 9 bases, with 27 bases separating them. This CDR3 is CSVEYVSNPTSSSTQYF. CDR3 bases: TGCAGCGTTGAATATGTCAGCAACCCAACCAGTAGCTCAACGCAGTATTTT.

V usage is TRBV20-1 and J usage is TRBJ2-3; a weak D match, TRBD2 (5 bases). The CDR3 extends over 16 amino acids. The V end was cut by 1 base, the J end by 3 bases, with 17 bases between. Germline V gene lookup returns CDR1 DFQATT and CDR2 SNEGSKA (reference sequence). As DNA, the CDR3 is TGCAGTGCTAGAGGAGGATATGGACGGGGAACAGATACGCAGTATTTT. Translation gives CSARGGYGRGTDTQYF.

The V call is TRBV7-9, the J call TRBJ2-7; D is perhaps TRBD1 (5 bases). From germline, CDR1 is SEHNR and CDR2 FQNEAQ (reference sequence). Trimming cost V 4 bases and J 2 bases, with 12 bases left between them. The CDR3 loop spans 14 amino acids. The CDR3 nucleotides are TGTGCCAGCAGCTCCCGACAGAGAACCTACGAGCAGTACTTC. Encoded protein: CASSSRQRTYEQYF. Looking up the rest from reference TRBV7-9 and TRBJ2-7 gives the full variable domain: DTGVSQNPRHKITKRGQNVTFRCDPISEHNRLYWYRQTLGQGPEFLTYFQNEAQLEKSRLLSDRFSAERPKGSFSTLEIQRTEQGDSAMYLCASSSRQRTYEQYFGPGTRLTVT.

The gene calls are TRBV3-1 and TRBJ2-1, with D perhaps assigned TRBD1 or TRBD2 (5 bases each). In germline, CDR1 is LGHDT, CDR2 YNNKEL (reference sequence). The CDR3 runs to 13 residues. Deletions cut 4 bases from V and 13 bases from J, with 17 bases between. The CDR3 loop reads CASSPTKKGSQFF. The CDR3 nucleotides are TGTGCCAGCAGCCCGACGAAAAAGGGGAGTCAGTTCTTC.

Written as DNA, the CDR3 is TGTGCCAGCAGTTTGGGACCGCCTTACAATGAGCAGTTCTTC. Amino acid sequence: CASSLGPPYNEQFF. V gene TRBV28 combines with J gene TRBJ2-1, with D perhaps being TRBD1 or TRBD2 (5 bases each). CDR1 and CDR2 from the germline V gene are MDHEN and SYDVKM. V shed 3 bases and J shed 4 bases, with 10 bases lying between them. The CDR3 has 14 residues.

The chain has TRBV4-1 and TRBJ2-3; TRBD2 is a possible D gene (5 bases). Germline values: CDR1 MGHRA, CDR2 YSYEKL. The CDR3 has 16 amino acids. The ends were cut back, 0 bases at V and 0 bases at J, with 10 bases in the middle. The CDR3 bases are TGCGCCAGCAGCCAAGATCCGGCGGGTAGCACAGATACGCAGTATTTT. Residues: CASSQDPAGSTDTQYF.

The J gene is TRBJ2-5, the V gene TRBV9; possible D gene TRBD2, 6 bases. Germline V gene data show CDR1 as SGDLS and CDR2 as YYNGEE. The CDR3 spans 16 residues. The V gene lost 0 bases and the J gene lost 5 bases, with 17 bases spanning the gap. The CDR3 DNA follows: TGTGCCAGCAGCGTAGGTGTAGCGGCACTCTTGGAGACCCAGTACTTC. Its translation is CASSVGVAALLETQYF.